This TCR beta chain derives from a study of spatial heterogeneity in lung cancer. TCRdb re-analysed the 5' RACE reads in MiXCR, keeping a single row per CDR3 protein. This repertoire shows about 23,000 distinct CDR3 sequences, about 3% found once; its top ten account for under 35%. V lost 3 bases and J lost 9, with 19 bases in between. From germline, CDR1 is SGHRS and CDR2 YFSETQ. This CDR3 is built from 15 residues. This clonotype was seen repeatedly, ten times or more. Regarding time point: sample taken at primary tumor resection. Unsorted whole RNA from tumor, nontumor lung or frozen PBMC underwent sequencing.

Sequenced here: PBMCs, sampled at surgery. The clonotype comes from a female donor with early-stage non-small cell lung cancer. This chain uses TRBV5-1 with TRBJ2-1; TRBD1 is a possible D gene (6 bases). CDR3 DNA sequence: TGCGCCAGCAGCTCAAGACAGGATGTAGGGGGTGAGCAGTTCTTC. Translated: CASSSRQDVGGEQFF.